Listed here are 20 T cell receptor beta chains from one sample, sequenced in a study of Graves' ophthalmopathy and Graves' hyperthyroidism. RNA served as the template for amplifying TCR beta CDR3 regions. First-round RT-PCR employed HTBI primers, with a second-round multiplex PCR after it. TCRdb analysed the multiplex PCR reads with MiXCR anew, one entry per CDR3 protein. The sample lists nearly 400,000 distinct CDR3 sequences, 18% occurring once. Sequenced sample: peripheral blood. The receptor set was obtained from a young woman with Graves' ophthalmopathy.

The CDR3 sequence is CASSLAPLASGRATNQETQYF. In nucleotides, the CDR3 is TGTGCCAGCAGCTTAGCACCTCTGGCCAGCGGGAGGGCCACCAACCAAGAGACCCAGTACTTC. The V gene is TRBV7-2, the J gene TRBJ2-5, with 10 bases lining up with TRBD2. Per the germline V gene, CDR1 is SGHTA and CDR2 is FQGNSA. The CDR3 is made up of 21 amino acids. Trimming removed 0 bases from V and 0 bases from J; junction bases left unmatched: 16.

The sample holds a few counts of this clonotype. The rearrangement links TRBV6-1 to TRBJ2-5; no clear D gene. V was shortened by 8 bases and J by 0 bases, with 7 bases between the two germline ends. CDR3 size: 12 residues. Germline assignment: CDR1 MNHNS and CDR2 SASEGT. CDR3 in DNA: TGTGCCAGCTCTGGGTACCAAGAGACCCAGTACTTC. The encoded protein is CASSGYQETQYF.

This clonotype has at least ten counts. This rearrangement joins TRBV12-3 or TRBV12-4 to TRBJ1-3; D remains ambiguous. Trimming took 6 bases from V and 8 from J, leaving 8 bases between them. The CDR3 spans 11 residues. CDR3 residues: CASSSRDTIYF. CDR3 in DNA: TGTGCCAGCAGCTCCCGGGACACCATATATTTT.

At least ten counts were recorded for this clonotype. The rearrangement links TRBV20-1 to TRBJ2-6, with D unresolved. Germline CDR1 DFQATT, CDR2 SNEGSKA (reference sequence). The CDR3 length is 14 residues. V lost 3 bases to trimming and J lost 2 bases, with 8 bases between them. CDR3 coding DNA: TGCAGTGCTAGCGCCCCGACTGGGGCCAACGTCCTGACTTTC. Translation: CSASAPTGANVLTF.

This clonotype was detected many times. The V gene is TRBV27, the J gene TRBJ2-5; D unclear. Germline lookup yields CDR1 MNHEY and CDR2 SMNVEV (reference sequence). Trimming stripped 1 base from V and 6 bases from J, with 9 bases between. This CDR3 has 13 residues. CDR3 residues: CASSLWAAQTQYF. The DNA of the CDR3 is TGTGCCAGCAGTTTATGGGCGGCTCAGACCCAGTACTTC.

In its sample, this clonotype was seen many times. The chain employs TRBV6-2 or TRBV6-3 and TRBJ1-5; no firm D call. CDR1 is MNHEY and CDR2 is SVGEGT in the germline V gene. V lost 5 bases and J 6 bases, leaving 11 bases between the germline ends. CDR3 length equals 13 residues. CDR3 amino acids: CASSAAKIQPQHF. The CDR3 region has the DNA TGTGCCAGCAGTGCCGCGAAAATTCAGCCCCAGCATTTT.

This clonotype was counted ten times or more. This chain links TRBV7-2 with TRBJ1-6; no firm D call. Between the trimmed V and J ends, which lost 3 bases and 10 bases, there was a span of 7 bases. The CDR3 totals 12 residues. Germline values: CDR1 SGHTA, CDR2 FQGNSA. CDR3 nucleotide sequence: TGTGCCAGCAGCTTCCCCAGGTCACCCCTCCACTTT. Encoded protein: CASSFPRSPLHF.

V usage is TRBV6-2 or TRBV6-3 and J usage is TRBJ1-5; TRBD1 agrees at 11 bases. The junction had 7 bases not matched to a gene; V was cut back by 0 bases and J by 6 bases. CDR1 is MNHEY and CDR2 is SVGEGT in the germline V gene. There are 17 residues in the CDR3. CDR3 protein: CASSYSDRGQLSQPQHF. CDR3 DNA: TGTGCCAGCAGTTACTCGGACAGGGGGCAATTAAGTCAGCCCCAGCATTTT.

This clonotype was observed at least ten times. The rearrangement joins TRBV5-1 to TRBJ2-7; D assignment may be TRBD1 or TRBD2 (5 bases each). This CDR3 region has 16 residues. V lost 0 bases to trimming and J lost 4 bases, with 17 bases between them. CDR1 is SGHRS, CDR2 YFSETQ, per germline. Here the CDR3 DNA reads TGCGCCAGCAGCTTGGATAGCGTGGGGCAGTTGTACGAGCAGTACTTC. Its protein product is CASSLDSVGQLYEQYF.

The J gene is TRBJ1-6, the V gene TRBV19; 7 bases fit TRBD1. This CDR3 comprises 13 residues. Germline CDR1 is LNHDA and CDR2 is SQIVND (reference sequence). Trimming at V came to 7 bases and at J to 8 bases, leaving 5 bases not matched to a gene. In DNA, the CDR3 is TGTGCCAGTAACCGACAGGGAGATTCACCCCTCCACTTT. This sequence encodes CASNRQGDSPLHF.

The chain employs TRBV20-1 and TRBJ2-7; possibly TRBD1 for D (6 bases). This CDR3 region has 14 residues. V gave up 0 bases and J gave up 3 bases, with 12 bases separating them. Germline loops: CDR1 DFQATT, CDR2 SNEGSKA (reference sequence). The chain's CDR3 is CSARDGAGDYEQYF. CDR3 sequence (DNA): TGCAGTGCTAGAGATGGGGCAGGGGACTACGAGCAGTACTTC.

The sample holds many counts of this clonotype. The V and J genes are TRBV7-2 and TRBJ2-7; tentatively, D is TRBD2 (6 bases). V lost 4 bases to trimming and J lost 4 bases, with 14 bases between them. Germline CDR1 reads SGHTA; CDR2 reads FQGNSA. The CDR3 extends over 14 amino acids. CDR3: CASSSSSVGYEQYF. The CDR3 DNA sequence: TGTGCCAGCAGCTCCTCTAGCGTCGGTTACGAGCAGTACTTC. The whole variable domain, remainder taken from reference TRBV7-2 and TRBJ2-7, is GAGVSQSPSNKVTEKGKDVELRCDPISGHTALYWYRQSLGQGLEFLIYFQGNSAPDKSGLPSDRFSAERTGGSVSTLTIQRTQQEDSAVYLCASSSSSVGYEQYFGPGTRLTVT.

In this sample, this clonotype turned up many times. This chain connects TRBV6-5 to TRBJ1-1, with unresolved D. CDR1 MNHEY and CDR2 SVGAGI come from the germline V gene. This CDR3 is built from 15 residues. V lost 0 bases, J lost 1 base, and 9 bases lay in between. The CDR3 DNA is TGTGCCAGCAGTTACTCGGGCAGTGGGAACACTGAAGCTTTCTTT. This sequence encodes CASSYSGSGNTEAFF.

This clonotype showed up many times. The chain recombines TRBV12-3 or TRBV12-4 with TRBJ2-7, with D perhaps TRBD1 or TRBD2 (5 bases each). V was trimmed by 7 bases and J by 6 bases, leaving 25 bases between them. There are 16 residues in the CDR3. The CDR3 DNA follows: TGTGCCAGCATGTTGGGTCGCGTCTCCCGGGGCTTCGAGCAGTACTTC. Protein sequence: CASMLGRVSRGFEQYF.

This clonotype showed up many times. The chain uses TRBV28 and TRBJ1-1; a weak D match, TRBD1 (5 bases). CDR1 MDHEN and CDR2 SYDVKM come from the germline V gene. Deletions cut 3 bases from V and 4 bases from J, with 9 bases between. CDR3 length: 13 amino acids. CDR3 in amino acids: CASSFFRGTEAFF. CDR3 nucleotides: TGTGCCAGCAGTTTTTTTAGGGGCACTGAAGCTTTCTTT. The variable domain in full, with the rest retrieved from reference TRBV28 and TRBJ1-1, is DVKVTQSSRYLVKRTGEKVFLECVQDMDHENMFWYRQDPGLGLRLIYFSYDVKMKEKGDIPEGYSVSREKKERFSLILESASTNQTSMYLCASSFFRGTEAFFGQGTRLTVV.

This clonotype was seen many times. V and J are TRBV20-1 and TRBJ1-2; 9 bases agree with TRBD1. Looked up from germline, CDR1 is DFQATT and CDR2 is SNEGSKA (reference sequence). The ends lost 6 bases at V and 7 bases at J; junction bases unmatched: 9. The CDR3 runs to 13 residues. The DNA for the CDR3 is TGCAGTGCAACCATACAGGGGGCACGTGGCTACACCTTC. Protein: CSATIQGARGYTF.

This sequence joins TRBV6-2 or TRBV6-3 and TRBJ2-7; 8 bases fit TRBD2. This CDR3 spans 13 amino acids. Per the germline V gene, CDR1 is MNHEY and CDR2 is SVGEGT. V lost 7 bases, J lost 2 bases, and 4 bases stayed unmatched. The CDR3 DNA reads TGTGCCAGCAACTGGCGGGAGGCCTACGAGCAGTACTTC. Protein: CASNWREAYEQYF.

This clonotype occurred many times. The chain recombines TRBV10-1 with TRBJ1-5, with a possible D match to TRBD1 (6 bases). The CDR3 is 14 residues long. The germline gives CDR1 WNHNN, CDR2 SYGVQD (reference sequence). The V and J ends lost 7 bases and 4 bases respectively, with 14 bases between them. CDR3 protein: CASTRVGGNQPQHF. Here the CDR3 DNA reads TGCGCCAGCACCAGGGTAGGGGGAAATCAGCCCCAGCATTTT.

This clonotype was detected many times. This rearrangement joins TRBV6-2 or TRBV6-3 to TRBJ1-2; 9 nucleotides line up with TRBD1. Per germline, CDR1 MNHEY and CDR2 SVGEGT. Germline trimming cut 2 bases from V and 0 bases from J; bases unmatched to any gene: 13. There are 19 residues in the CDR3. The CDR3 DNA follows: TGTGCCAGCAGTTACGACCCCGCGGACAGGGGAAGAACTAACTATGGCTACACCTTC. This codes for CASSYDPADRGRTNYGYTF.

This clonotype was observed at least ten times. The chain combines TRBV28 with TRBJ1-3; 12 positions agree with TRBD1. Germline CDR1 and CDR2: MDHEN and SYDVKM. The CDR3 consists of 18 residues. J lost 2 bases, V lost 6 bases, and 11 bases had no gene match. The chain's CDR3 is CASSTSPGTGGAGNTIYF. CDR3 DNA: TGTGCCAGCAGCACCAGTCCCGGGACAGGGGGCGCTGGAAACACCATATATTTT.